The next 17 T cell receptor beta chains were all read from a single sample in a study of regulatory T cells in long-lasting Graves disease. Through Arm-PCR of CDR3 regions and iRepertoire HTBI primers, TCR beta libraries were built. TCRdb ran MiXCR on the multiplex PCR reads and lists one entry per CDR3 protein. This table holds around 480,000 distinct CDR3 sequences, 16% found once. Indicated time point: newly diagnosed GD, antithyroid drugs for less than 3 months. PBMC-extracted RNA yielded the TCR library. This same sample was also taken into another study, of T cells in Graves' hyperthyroidism and ophthalmopathy.

The source material was peripheral blood mononuclear cells (PBMCs), sampled at new diagnosis, from a patient treated with antithyroid drugs. The receptors originated from a woman aged 35 to 60 with Graves disease.

This sequence joins TRBV7-9 and TRBJ1-2; no definite D call. The germline V gene has CDR1 SEHNR and CDR2 FQNEAQ (reference sequence). The CDR3 loop spans 14 amino acids. V lost 1 base and J lost 3, with 9 bases in between. CDR3 sequence reads: CASSLDSDYYGYTF. CDR3 sequence (DNA): TGTGCCAGCAGCTTAGATTCAGACTACTATGGCTACACCTTC.

The V call is TRBV6-9, the J call TRBJ1-1; no clear D gene. CDR3 length: 13 amino acids. Germline loops: CDR1 MNHGY, CDR2 SVAAGI. Trimming removed 3 bases from V and 5 bases from J, with 10 bases in between. For the CDR3, the DNA is TGTGCCAGCAGTTACCCCGGAATAACTGAAGCTTTCTTT. Translation gives CASSYPGITEAFF.

A few counts support this clonotype. The chain couples TRBV4-1 to TRBJ2-1, with D perhaps matching TRBD1 or TRBD2 (7 bases each). V was shortened by 4 bases and J by 4 bases, with 11 bases between the two germline ends. CDR3 size: 14 residues. Germline loops: CDR1 MGHRA, CDR2 YSYEKL. The CDR3 reads CASSLQGGYNEQFF. CDR3 DNA sequence: TGCGCCAGCAGCCTTCAGGGGGGGTACAATGAGCAGTTCTTC.

The V gene is TRBV20-1, the J gene TRBJ2-3; D uncertain. Germline assignment: CDR1 DFQATT and CDR2 SNEGSKA (reference sequence). The CDR3 has 13 residues. V was pared by 2 bases and J by 1 base, with 7 bases between. The CDR3 here is CSARSDRTDTQYF. CDR3 sequence (DNA): TGCAGTGCTAGATCCGACCGCACAGATACGCAGTATTTT.

This clonotype was recorded many times. The rearrangement joins TRBV5-8 to TRBJ2-7; 8 bases map to TRBD1. The germline gives CDR1 SGHTS, CDR2 YDEGEE. The CDR3 sequence is 12 residues long. V trimming: 4 bases; J trimming: 6 bases; junction bases outside the gene matches: 3. As DNA, the CDR3 is TGTGCCAGCAGCCAAACAGGGGGCGAGCAGTACTTC. Its translation is CASSQTGGEQYF. Filled out from reference TRBV5-8 and TRBJ2-7, the complete variable domain reads EAGVTQSPTHLIKTRGQQATLRCSPISGHTSVYWYQQALGLGLQFLLWYDEGEERNRGNFPPRFSGRQFPNYSSELNVNALELEDSALYLCASSQTGGEQYFGPGTRLTVT.

This chain connects TRBV6-5 to TRBJ1-3; TRBD1 is a possible D gene (5 bases). Deletions cut 2 bases from V and 0 bases from J, with 11 bases between. Germline V gene data show CDR1 as MNHEY and CDR2 as SVGAGI. CDR3 length: 16 residues. This CDR3 is CASSYSQGASGNTIYF. CDR3 nucleotides: TGTGCCAGCAGTTACAGTCAAGGGGCCTCTGGAAACACCATATATTTT.

This clonotype has ten or more counts. The rearrangement joins TRBV20-1 to TRBJ2-1; 9 positions agree with TRBD2. V trimming: 1 base; J trimming: 7 bases; junction bases outside the gene matches: 8. The CDR3 sequence is 15 residues long. CDR1 is DFQATT and CDR2 is SNEGSKA in the germline V gene (reference sequence). The CDR3 sequence: CSARVGLAGSNEQFF. The CDR3 DNA follows: TGCAGTGCTAGAGTCGGGCTAGCGGGGTCAAATGAGCAGTTCTTC.

V usage is TRBV12-3 or TRBV12-4 and J usage is TRBJ1-5; D not resolved. The CDR3 length is 13 residues. The V end was cut by 1 base, the J end by 15 bases, with 16 bases between. CDR3 region: CASSLDAAGVPHF. The CDR3 DNA is TGTGCCAGCAGTTTAGATGCGGCTGGGGTCCCGCATTTT.

This chain joins TRBV27 and TRBJ1-3; 8 nucleotides line up with TRBD1. Germline values: CDR1 MNHEY, CDR2 SMNVEV (reference sequence). The CDR3 covers 15 residues. The ends lost 2 bases at V and 2 bases at J; junction bases unmatched: 2. CDR3 nucleotides: TGTGCCAGCAGTTTAACAGGGGGTCCTGGAAACACCATATATTTT. Its protein product is CASSLTGGPGNTIYF.

This clonotype turned up a few times. The gene calls are TRBV5-4 and TRBJ2-7, with D possibly matching TRBD1 (6 bases). Germline CDR1 and CDR2: SGHNT and YYREEE (reference sequence). The CDR3 consists of 14 residues. Trimming took off 3 bases at V and 7 bases at J, with 17 bases between the two ends. CDR3 loop: CASSWDIMGLEQYF. The CDR3 DNA reads as TGTGCCAGCAGCTGGGACATCATGGGTCTGGAGCAGTACTTC.

A note on this clonotype: A much larger clone differs by one base, so this may be a read error. V gene TRBV27 combines with J gene TRBJ2-1; no clear D. Germline-derived CDR1 and CDR2 are MNHEY and SMNVEV (reference sequence). The CDR3 totals 16 residues. The CDR3 nucleotides read TGTGCCAGCAGTTCGCGGCTCGGTAGCTCCTACAATGGGCAGTTCTTC. It codes for CASSSRLGSSYNGQFF.

This clonotype was seen ten or more times. The genes are TRBV5-6 and TRBJ1-2; no reliable D call. Trimming left V 0 bases short and J 5 bases short, with 11 bases between. The germline V gene has CDR1 SGHDT and CDR2 YYEEEE. The CDR3 is 14 amino acids. The chain's CDR3 is CASSLGTEEYGYTF. The CDR3 nucleotides read TGTGCCAGCAGCTTGGGGACGGAAGAATATGGCTACACCTTC.

This clonotype turned up a few times. V and J are TRBV9 and TRBJ2-3; the D gene could be TRBD1 or TRBD2 (6 bases each). CDR1 and CDR2 (germline): SGDLS, YYNGEE. This CDR3 is 15 amino acids long. V was trimmed by 2 bases and J by 3 bases, leaving 13 bases between them. CDR3 region: CASSVTWGATDTQYF. The CDR3 DNA follows: TGTGCCAGCAGCGTTACCTGGGGGGCGACAGATACGCAGTATTTT.

Of note for this clonotype: A much larger clone differs by one base, so this may be a read error. CDR3 loop: CASSEAASGSYNEQYF. The CDR3 DNA reads TGTGCCAGCAGTGAAGCGGCTAGCGGGTCCTACAATGAGCAGTACTTC. This chain links TRBV6-1 with TRBJ2-5, with TRBD2 identical over 8 bases. CDR1 is MNHNS and CDR2 is SASEGT in the germline V gene. V trimming: 0 bases; J trimming: 11 bases; junction bases outside the gene matches: 14. The CDR3 covers 16 residues.

This clonotype was counted only a few times. Here the CDR3 DNA reads TGTGCCAGCAGTCGAGGGGTGGGGGGGATCGATGGCTACACCTTC. Residues: CASSRGVGGIDGYTF. The rearrangement joins TRBV9 to TRBJ1-2; weak D call: TRBD1 (5 bases). Germline V gene lookup returns CDR1 SGDLS and CDR2 YYNGEE. CDR3 length: 15 residues. Trimming shortened V by 5 bases and J by 6 bases, and 20 bases separated the two germline ends.

This clonotype was recorded at least ten times. J is TRBJ2-7 and V is TRBV6-4; weak D call: TRBD1 (6 bases). CDR3 size: 15 residues. The germline V and J ends were trimmed by 3 bases and 4 bases, with 16 bases remaining between them. Germline-derived CDR1 and CDR2 are MRHNA and SNTAGT. This CDR3 reads CASSDLTGLGYEQYF. Here the CDR3 DNA reads TGTGCCAGCAGTGATCTGACAGGTTTAGGGTACGAGCAGTACTTC.

Ten or more counts support this clonotype. The chain uses TRBV11-2 and TRBJ1-1; possibly TRBD1 for D (6 bases). Per the germline V gene, CDR1 is SGHAT and CDR2 is FQNNGV. Trimming pared 3 bases from V and 5 bases from J, leaving 28 bases between. The CDR3 totals 19 residues. The CDR3, as DNA: TGTGCCAGCAGCTTCTACCCGCGGCGGGACAACTGGCAGAGGACTGAAGCTTTCTTT. Protein product: CASSFYPRRDNWQRTEAFF.